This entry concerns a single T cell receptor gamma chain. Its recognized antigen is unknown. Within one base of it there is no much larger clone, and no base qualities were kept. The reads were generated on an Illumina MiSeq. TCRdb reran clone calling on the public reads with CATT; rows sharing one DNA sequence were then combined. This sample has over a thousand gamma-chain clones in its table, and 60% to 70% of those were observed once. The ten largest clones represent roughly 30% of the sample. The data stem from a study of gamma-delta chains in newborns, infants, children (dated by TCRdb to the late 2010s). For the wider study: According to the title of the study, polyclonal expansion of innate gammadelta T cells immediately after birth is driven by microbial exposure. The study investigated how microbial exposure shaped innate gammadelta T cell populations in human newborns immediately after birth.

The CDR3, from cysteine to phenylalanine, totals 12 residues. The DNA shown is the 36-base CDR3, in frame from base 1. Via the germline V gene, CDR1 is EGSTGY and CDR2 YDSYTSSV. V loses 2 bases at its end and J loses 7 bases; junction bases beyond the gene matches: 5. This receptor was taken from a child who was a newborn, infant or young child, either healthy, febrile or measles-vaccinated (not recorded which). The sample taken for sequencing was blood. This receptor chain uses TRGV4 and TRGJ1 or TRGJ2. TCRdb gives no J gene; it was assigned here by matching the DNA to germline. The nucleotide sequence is TGTGCCACCTGGGATGATTCCTATAAGAAACTCTTT. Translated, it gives CATWDDSYKKLF.